A few counts support the clone carrying this TCR beta chain. The antigen remains unidentified. This specimen comes from a study of T-cell reconstitution after alpha-beta-depleted transplantation in children. Study outcomes and limitations: At the one-year point after transplant, T-cell counts and TCRbeta diversity were found to come mostly from T cells that had been newly produced. Several hundred graft clones that had expanded were reportedly the source of alpha-beta T cells about two months after transplant.

Unique molecular identifiers were built into the TCRbeta library. TCRdb processed the PCR reads anew with MiXCR; each CDR3 protein has one entry. The sample lists approximately 1,000,000 distinct CDR3 sequences; about 29% were seen once. CDR1 SGHRS and CDR2 YFSETQ come from the germline V gene. Trimming took 4 bases from V and 0 from J, leaving 16 bases between them. The CDR3 has 17 amino acids. V usage is TRBV5-1 and J usage is TRBJ2-2, with D hard to call. This clonotype was sampled from a boy less than two years old who had a stem cell transplant for SCID, so the T cells may come from the graft donor. The sample in question was PBMCs, mostly from graft donor cells, obtained 360 days after TCRalphabeta/CD19-depleted stem cell transplant. CDR3 DNA: TGCGCCAGCAGCCCCTTAATAGGACGGCCGAACACCGGGGAGCTGTTTTTT. It encodes CASSPLIGRPNTGELFF.